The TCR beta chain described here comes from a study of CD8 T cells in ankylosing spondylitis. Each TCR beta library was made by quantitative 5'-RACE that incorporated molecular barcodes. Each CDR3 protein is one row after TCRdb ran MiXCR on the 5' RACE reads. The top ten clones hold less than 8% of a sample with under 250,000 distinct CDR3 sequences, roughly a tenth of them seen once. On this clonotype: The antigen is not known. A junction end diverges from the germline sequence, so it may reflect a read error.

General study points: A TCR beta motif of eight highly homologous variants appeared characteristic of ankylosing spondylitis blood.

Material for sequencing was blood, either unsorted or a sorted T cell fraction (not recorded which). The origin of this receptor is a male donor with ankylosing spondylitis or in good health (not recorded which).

The CDR3 DNA follows: TGCGCCAGCAGCCCGGGACAGTCCTACGAGCAGTGCTTC. It specifies CASSPGQSYEQCF. This chain links TRBV5-1 with TRBJ2-7, with 7 bases identical to TRBD1. The V gene's germline CDR1 is SGHRS and CDR2 YFSETQ. The CDR3 spans 13 residues.